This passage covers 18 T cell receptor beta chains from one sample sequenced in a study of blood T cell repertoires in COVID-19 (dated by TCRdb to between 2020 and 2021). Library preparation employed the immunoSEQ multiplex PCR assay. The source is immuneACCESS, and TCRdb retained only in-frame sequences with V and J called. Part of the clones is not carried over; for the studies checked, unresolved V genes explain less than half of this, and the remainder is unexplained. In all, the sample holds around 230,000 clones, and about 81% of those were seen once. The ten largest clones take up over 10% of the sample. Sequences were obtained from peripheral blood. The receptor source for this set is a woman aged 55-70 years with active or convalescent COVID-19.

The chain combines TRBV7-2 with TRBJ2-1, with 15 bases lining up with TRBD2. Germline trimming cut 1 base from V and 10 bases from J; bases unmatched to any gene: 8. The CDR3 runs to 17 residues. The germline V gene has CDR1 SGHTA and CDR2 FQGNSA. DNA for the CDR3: TGTGCCAGCAGCTTAGGAGGACTAGCGGGGGGGCAAGGGGAGCAGTTCTTC. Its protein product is CASSLGGLAGGQGEQFF.

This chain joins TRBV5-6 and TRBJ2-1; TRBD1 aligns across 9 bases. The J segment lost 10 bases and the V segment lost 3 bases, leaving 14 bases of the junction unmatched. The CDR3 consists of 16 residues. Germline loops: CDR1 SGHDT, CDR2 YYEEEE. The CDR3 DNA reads TGTGCCAGCAGCTGGGCCGGGACAGGGAGTCATCGGGAGCAGTTCTTC. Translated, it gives CASSWAGTGSHREQFF. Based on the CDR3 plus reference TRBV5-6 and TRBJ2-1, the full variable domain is DAGVTQSPTHLIKTRGQQVTLRCSPKSGHDTVSWYQQALGQGPQFIFQYYEEEERQRGNFPDRFSGHQFPNYSSELNVNALLLGDSALYLCASSWAGTGSHREQFFGPGTRLTVL.

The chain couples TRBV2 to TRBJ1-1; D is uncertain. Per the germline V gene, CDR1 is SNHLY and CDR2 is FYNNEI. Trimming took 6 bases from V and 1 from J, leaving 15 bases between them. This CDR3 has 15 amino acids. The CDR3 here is CASRDRRGKNTEAFF. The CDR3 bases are TGTGCCAGCAGGGACCGCCGGGGAAAGAACACTGAAGCTTTCTTT.

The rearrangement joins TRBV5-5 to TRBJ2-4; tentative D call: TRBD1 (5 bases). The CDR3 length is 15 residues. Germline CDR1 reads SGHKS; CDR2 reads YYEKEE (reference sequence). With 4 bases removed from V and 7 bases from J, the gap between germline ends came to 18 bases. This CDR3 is CASSGTGRVVNIQYF. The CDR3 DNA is TGTGCCAGCAGCGGAACAGGTCGTGTAGTTAACATTCAGTACTTC.

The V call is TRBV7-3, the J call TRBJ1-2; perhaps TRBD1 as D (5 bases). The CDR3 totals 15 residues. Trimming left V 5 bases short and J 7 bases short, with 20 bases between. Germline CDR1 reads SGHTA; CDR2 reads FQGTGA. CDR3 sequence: CASSTNPEGTAGYTF. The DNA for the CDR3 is TGTGCCAGCAGCACAAACCCCGAGGGGACTGCTGGCTACACCTTC.

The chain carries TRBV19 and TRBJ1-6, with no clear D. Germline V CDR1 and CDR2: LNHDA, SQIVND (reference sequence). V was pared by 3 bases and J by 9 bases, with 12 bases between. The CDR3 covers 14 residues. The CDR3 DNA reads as TGTGCCAGTAGTATTTACAGTCTTGTTTCACCCCTCCACTTT. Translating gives CASSIYSLVSPLHF.

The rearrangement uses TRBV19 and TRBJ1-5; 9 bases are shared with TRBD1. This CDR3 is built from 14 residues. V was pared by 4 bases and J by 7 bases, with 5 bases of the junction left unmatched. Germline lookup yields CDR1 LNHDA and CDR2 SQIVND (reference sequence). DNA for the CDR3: TGTGCCAGTAGTACCGGGACAGGGCGGCAGCCCCAGCATTTT. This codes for CASSTGTGRQPQHF. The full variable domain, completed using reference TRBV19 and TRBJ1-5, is DGGITQSPKYLFRKEGQNVTLSCEQNLNHDAMYWYRQDPGQGLRLIYYSQIVNDFQKGDIAEGYSVSREKKESFPLTVTSAQKNPTAFYLCASSTGTGRQPQHFGDGTRLSIL.

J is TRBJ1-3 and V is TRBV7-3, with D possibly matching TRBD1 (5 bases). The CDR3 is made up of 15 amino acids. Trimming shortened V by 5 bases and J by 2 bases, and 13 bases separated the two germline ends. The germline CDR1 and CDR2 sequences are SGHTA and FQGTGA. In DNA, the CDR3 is TGTGCCAGCAGCCCACAGGCGTCCCCTGGAAACACCATATATTTT. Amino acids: CASSPQASPGNTIYF.

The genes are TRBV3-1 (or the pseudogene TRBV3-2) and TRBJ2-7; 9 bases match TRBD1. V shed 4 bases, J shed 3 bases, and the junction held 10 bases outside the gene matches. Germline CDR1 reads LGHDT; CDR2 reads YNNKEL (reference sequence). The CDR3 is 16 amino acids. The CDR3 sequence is CASSPLWGQGHYEQYF. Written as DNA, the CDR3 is TGTGCCAGCAGCCCGCTCTGGGGACAGGGACACTACGAGCAGTACTTC.

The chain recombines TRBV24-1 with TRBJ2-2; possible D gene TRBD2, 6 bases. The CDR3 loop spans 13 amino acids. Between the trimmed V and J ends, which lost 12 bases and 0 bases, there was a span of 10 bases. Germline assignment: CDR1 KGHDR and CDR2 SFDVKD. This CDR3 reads CAAGGANTGELFF. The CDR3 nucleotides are TGTGCCGCCGGGGGAGCGAACACCGGGGAGCTGTTTTTT.

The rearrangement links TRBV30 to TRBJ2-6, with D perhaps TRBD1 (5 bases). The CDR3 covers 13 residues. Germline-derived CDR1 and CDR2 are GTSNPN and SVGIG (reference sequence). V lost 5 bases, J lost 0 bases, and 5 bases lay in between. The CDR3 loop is CAWDSSGANVLTF. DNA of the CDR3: TGTGCCTGGGACAGCTCTGGGGCCAACGTCCTGACTTTC.

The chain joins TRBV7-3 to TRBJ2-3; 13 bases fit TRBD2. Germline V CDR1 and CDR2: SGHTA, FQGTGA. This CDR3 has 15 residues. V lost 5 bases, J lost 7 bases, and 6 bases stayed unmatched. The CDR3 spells CASSPTSGGTHTQYF. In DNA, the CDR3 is TGTGCCAGCAGCCCGACTAGCGGGGGGACCCATACGCAGTATTTT.

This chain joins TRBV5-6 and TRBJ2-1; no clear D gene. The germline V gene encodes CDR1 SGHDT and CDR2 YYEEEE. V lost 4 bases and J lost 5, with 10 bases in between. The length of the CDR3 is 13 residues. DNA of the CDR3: TGTGCCAGCAGCCAATCCCCCCACAATGAGCAGTTCTTC. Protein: CASSQSPHNEQFF. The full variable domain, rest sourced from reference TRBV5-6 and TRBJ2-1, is DAGVTQSPTHLIKTRGQQVTLRCSPKSGHDTVSWYQQALGQGPQFIFQYYEEEERQRGNFPDRFSGHQFPNYSSELNVNALLLGDSALYLCASSQSPHNEQFFGPGTRLTVL.

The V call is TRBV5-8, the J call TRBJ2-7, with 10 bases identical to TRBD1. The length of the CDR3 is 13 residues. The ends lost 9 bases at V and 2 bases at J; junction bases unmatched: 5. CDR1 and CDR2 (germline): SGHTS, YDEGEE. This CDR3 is CAIRDRGAYEQYF. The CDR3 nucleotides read TGTGCCATAAGGGACAGGGGCGCCTACGAGCAGTACTTC.

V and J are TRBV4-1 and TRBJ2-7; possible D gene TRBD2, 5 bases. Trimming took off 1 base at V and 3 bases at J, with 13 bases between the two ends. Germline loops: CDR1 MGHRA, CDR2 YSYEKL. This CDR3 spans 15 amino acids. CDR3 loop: CASSQVVGGVYEQYF. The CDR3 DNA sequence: TGCGCCAGCAGCCAAGTGGTTGGAGGAGTCTACGAGCAGTACTTC.

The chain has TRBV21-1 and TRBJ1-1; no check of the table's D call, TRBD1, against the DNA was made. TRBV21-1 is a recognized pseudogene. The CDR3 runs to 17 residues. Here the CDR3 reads CASSRGTGEPRNTEAFF. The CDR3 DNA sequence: TGTGCCAGCAGCAGAGGGACAGGAGAACCACGGAACACTGAAGCTTTCTTT.

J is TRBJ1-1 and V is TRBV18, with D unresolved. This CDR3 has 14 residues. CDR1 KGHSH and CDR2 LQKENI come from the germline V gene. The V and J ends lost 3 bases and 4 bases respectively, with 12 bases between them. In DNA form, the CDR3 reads TGTGCCAGCTCACCCGACACCCTTCTCACTGAAGCTTTCTTT. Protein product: CASSPDTLLTEAFF.

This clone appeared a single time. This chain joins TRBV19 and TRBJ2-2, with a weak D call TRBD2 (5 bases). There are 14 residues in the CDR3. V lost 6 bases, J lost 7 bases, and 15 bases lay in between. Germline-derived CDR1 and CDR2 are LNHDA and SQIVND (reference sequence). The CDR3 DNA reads TGTGCCAGTAGACGAGGGATTGAGGACGGGGAGCTGTTTTTT. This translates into CASRRGIEDGELFF.